Each of the 17 T cell receptor beta chains below was sequenced from the same sample in a study of blood T cell repertoires in COVID-19. This table comes from immunoSEQ multiplex PCR, and its TCRdb copy is limited to in-frame clones, with some not included. The table records 260,000 or so clones, over 70% of them present only once. Sequences were obtained from peripheral blood. Receptor source: a human donor in a cohort sampled during active COVID-19.

The chain combines TRBV6-2 or TRBV6-3 with TRBJ1-1; tentative D call: TRBD1 (5 bases). Trimming took off 3 bases at V and 0 bases at J, with 8 bases between the two ends. Germline-derived CDR1 and CDR2 are MNHEY and SVGEGT. This CDR3 contains 14 residues. The CDR3 sequence is CASSYGGVNTEAFF. The CDR3 nucleotides are TGTGCCAGCAGTTATGGGGGGGTGAACACTGAAGCTTTCTTT.

The chain couples TRBV3-1 (or the pseudogene TRBV3-2) to TRBJ1-1, with 11 bases matching TRBD1. The CDR3 spans 15 residues. Germline CDR1 LGHDT, CDR2 YNNKEL (reference sequence). V shed 1 base and J 5 bases; nucleotides not matched to a gene: 3. The CDR3 DNA reads TGTGCCAGCAGCCAAGGGACAGGGGGCTGGACTGAAGCTTTCTTT. This sequence encodes CASSQGTGGWTEAFF.

The chain carries TRBV5-1 and TRBJ2-5; 8 nucleotides agree with TRBD2. The J segment lost 1 base and the V segment lost 3 bases, leaving 5 bases of the junction unmatched. Germline values: CDR1 SGHRS, CDR2 YFSETQ. This CDR3 contains 15 residues. In DNA, the CDR3 is TGCGCCAGCAGCTCCCCCGGGACTAGCCAAGAGACCCAGTACTTC. Translated: CASSSPGTSQETQYF. Complete variable domain (other parts from reference TRBV5-1 and TRBJ2-5): KAGVTQTPRYLIKTRGQQVTLSCSPISGHRSVSWYQQTPGQGLQFLFEYFSETQRNKGNFPGRFSGRQFSNSRSEMNVSTLELGDSALYLCASSSPGTSQETQYFGPGTRLLVL.

CDR3 DNA: TGTGCCAGCAGGAAGGACAGGGGGCGAGCTAACTATGGCTACACCTTC. Its protein is CASRKDRGRANYGYTF. J is TRBJ1-2 and V is TRBV9, with 11 positions matching TRBD1. Germline loops: CDR1 SGDLS, CDR2 YYNGEE. This CDR3 has 16 amino acids. V shed 5 bases, J shed 0 bases, and the junction held 6 bases outside the gene matches. Together with reference TRBV9 and TRBJ1-2, the CDR3 gives the full variable domain: DSGVTQTPKHLITATGQRVTLRCSPRSGDLSVYWYQQSLDQGLQFLIQYYNGEERAKGNILERFSAQQFPDLHSELNLSSLELGDSALYFCASRKDRGRANYGYTFGSGTRLTVV.

This sequence joins TRBV6-5 and TRBJ2-2; TRBD1 agrees at 11 bases. CDR1 is MNHEY and CDR2 is SVGAGI in the germline V gene. V was clipped by 6 bases and J by 6 bases; unmatched bases: 3. This CDR3 has 14 amino acids. The DNA of the CDR3 is TGTGCCAGCAGGGGGACAGGGGGGCCCGGGGAGCTGTTTTTT. This encodes CASRGTGGPGELFF.

This chain links TRBV24-1 with TRBJ1-5; D might be TRBD1 (6 bases). The ends were cut back, 8 bases at V and 0 bases at J, with 10 bases in the middle. Germline values: CDR1 KGHDR, CDR2 SFDVKD. CDR3 size: 14 residues. The CDR3 DNA is TGTGCCACCAAGGACAGTTATAGCAATCAGCCCCAGCATTTT. It translates to CATKDSYSNQPQHF.

The chain recombines TRBV24-1 with TRBJ2-1; D is undetermined. Between the trimmed V and J ends, which lost 5 bases and 9 bases, there was a span of 10 bases. Germline CDR1 is KGHDR and CDR2 is SFDVKD. This CDR3 has 12 residues. The CDR3 DNA is TGTGCCACCAGTGGCTATCTTGGTGAGCAGTTCTTC. Amino acid sequence: CATSGYLGEQFF.

The CDR3 region has the DNA TGTGCCACCAGCAGAGCGAATTGGGACAACAATCAGCCCCAGCATTTT. Its translation is CATSRANWDNNQPQHF. The chain combines TRBV15 with TRBJ1-5; tentative D call: TRBD1 (6 bases). This CDR3 contains 16 residues. The V and J ends lost 1 base and 3 bases respectively, with 13 bases between them. The V gene's germline CDR1 is LNHNV and CDR2 YYDKDF (reference sequence).

The chain is built from TRBV27 and TRBJ2-7; 9 nucleotides align to TRBD2. In germline, CDR1 is MNHEY, CDR2 SMNVEV (reference sequence). The CDR3 totals 14 residues. V lost 6 bases, J lost 9 bases, and 12 bases stayed unmatched. CDR3 region: CASRVSGRGPGQYF. The DNA of the CDR3 is TGTGCCAGCAGAGTTAGCGGGAGAGGTCCCGGGCAGTACTTC.

The rearrangement joins TRBV5-1 to TRBJ1-1; TRBD1 matches at 7 bases. The CDR3 is 15 residues long. Germline loops: CDR1 SGHRS, CDR2 YFSETQ. Trimming cost V 4 bases and J 0 bases; bases outside gene matches: 6. The DNA for the CDR3 is TGCGCCAGCAGCCCAGGGGGACTGCTGAACACTGAAGCTTTCTTT. Its protein product is CASSPGGLLNTEAFF.

The J gene is TRBJ2-7, the V gene TRBV6-5; the D gene is possibly TRBD2 (6 bases). This CDR3 spans 16 amino acids. Germline V lookup: CDR1 MNHEY, CDR2 SVGAGI. V was shortened by 2 bases and J by 5 bases, with 19 bases between the two germline ends. CDR3: CASSYETSRLSNEQYF. The CDR3 DNA sequence: TGTGCCAGCAGTTACGAAACTAGCCGGTTATCGAACGAGCAGTACTTC.

V usage is TRBV7-6 and J usage is TRBJ2-2, with 10 positions matching TRBD1. V gave up 5 bases and J gave up 2 bases; unmatched junction bases: 2. CDR3 length: 15 amino acids. Germline V gene lookup returns CDR1 SGHVS and CDR2 FNYEAQ. CDR3 sequence (DNA): TGTGCCAGCAGCCGGGACAGGGGAAACACCGGGGAGCTGTTTTTT. Translating gives CASSRDRGNTGELFF.

The J gene is TRBJ1-5, the V gene TRBV27, with 11 bases lining up with TRBD1. The CDR3 spans 15 residues. CDR1 is MNHEY and CDR2 is SMNVEV in the germline V gene (reference sequence). V shed 6 bases and J 6 bases; nucleotides not matched to a gene: 7. CDR3 in amino acids: CASRPDRGRSQPQHF. For the CDR3, the DNA is TGTGCCAGCAGGCCGGACAGGGGGCGAAGTCAGCCCCAGCATTTT.

The genes are TRBV7-3 and TRBJ1-1, with D possibly being TRBD1 (6 bases). The CDR3 is 14 residues long. Per the germline V gene, CDR1 is SGHTA and CDR2 is FQGTGA. V lost 5 bases and J lost 4, with 14 bases in between. The DNA of the CDR3 is TGTGCCAGCAGCGCAACAGGGATGGTCACTGAAGCTTTCTTT. Protein: CASSATGMVTEAFF.

The V gene is TRBV6-1, the J gene TRBJ2-5; TRBD1 matches 9 bases. This CDR3 spans 17 amino acids. Germline CDR1 and CDR2: MNHNS and SASEGT. V gave up 1 base and J gave up 5 bases; unmatched junction bases: 11. The chain's CDR3 is CASSEGFAWDRAETQYF. The CDR3 DNA follows: TGTGCCAGCAGTGAAGGATTTGCATGGGACAGGGCGGAGACCCAGTACTTC.

This chain joins TRBV5-1 and TRBJ2-2; a weak D match, TRBD2 (6 bases). The germline V gene encodes CDR1 SGHRS and CDR2 YFSETQ. V was trimmed by 4 bases and J by 3 bases, leaving 16 bases between them. CDR3 length: 16 amino acids. In DNA form, the CDR3 reads TGCGCCAGCAGCCGCCTTGGGGAGGTCGACACCGGGGAGCTGTTTTTT. It specifies CASSRLGEVDTGELFF.

The chain joins TRBV11-2 to TRBJ2-5, with 8 bases matching TRBD2. The germline V gene encodes CDR1 SGHAT and CDR2 FQNNGV. The length of the CDR3 is 15 residues. The V and J ends lost 6 bases and 5 bases, in that order; junction bases with no gene match: 11. CDR3 in DNA: TGTGCCAGCAGTCAGGGGCGGGAGGCATGGGAGACCCAGTACTTC. Protein sequence: CASSQGREAWETQYF.